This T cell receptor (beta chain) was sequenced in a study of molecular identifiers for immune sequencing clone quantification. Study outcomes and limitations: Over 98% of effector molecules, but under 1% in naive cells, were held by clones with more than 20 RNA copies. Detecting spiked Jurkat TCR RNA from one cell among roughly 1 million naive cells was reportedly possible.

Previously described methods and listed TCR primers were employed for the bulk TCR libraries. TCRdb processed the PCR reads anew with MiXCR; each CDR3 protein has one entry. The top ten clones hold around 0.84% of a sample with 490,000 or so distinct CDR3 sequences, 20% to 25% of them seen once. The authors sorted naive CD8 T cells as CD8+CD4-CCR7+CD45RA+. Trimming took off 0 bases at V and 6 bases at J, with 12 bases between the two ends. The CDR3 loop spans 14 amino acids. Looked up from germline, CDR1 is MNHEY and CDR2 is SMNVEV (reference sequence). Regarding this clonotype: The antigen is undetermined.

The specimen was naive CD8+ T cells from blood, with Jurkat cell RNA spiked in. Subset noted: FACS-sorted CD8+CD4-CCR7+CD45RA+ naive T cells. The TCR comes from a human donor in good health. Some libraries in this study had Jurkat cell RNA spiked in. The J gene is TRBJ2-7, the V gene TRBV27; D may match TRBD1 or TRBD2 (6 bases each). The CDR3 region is CASSLSRGQGEQYF. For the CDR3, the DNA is TGTGCCAGCAGTTTATCCCGGGGGCAGGGCGAGCAGTACTTC.